This TCR beta chain was identified during a study of T cells in Graves' hyperthyroidism and ophthalmopathy (dated by TCRdb to between 2019 and 2020). Turning to the overall study: To identify distinguishing TCR V-J signatures, a discovery cohort of 100 or so patients was used, comprising 43 with Graves' ophthalmopathy and around 60 with stable Graves' hyperthyroidism. The approximately 100 discovery patients were divided at random into training and test sets in a 7:3 ratio. In about 6 Graves' hyperthyroidism patients, the study also compared T-cell repertoires from thyroid tissue with T-cell repertoires from blood. Prospective prediction of ophthalmopathy was tested in an independent validation cohort consisting of some 19 hyperthyroidism patients and 17 patients who later progressed to ophthalmopathy. TCR Vbeta CDR3 sequencing of 140 or so peripheral blood samples (over 40 ophthalmopathy, about 75 hyperthyroidism and roughly 17 progressor patients) is reported in the paper. Once sampling was done, hyperthyroidism patients were given methimazole at a starting dose of 30 mg daily, whereas ophthalmopathy patients were given high-dose intravenous methylprednisolone.

Amplification of TCR beta CDR3 regions was carried out from RNA transcripts. The first round of RT-PCR for the TCR CDR3 was performed with the HTBI primer set and the Qiagen OneStep RT-PCR kit. A second multiplex PCR round built the libraries, followed by size selection and purification. Paired-end sequencing of the libraries was performed with 100 bp reads on an Illumina HiSeq2000. The source study handled its data this way. Raw data were processed with SOAPnuke, discarding reads with adapters, uncalled bases, mean Phred below 15, or no exact constant-primer or identifier match. COPE v1.2.5 was used to merge the high-quality paired reads, and each unique nucleotide sequence was defined as a clonotype. MiTCR v1.1 was used to align clonotypes to the IMGT TRBV, TRBD and TRBJ reference segments. Only V-J combinations with frequency above 0.0001, covering 99.2% of repertoires, were analysed. A TCS score was defined as the ratio between F50 (clonal expansion) and ExV (chaos), using BLOSUM62-based TCRdist between CDR3 peptides within each V-J. Welch's t-statistics and random forest reduced 500 to 550 V-J features to some 14, which were used in a naive Bayes classifier (R e1071). In TCRdb, the public reads were trimmed at Q25 with fastp and aligned with MiXCR, with productive beta chains retained. CDR3 protein sequences are deduplicated, and each keeps its most common genes and DNA. These V and J calls originate from TCRdb's pipeline instead of the authors' own analysis. The sample table contains roughly 580,000 distinct CDR3 sequences; only one count was recorded for roughly 50% of them. Together, the top ten hold approximately 8.2% of the sample.

As to this clonotype: Its cognate antigen has yet to be identified. One end of the junction varies from germline; a read error may be responsible.

CDR1 and CDR2, per the germline V gene, are SGHDN and FVKESK. Its CDR3 holds 14 amino acids, cysteine through phenylalanine. Here the CDR3 DNA is all that survives: 42 bases in frame from base 1. Points the paper makes about the study in general: Most expanded thyroid clonotypes (frequency above 0.001) were also detected in blood, suggesting blood repertoires may reflect thyroid immune responses. Sample size was not statistically predetermined, and blinding of investigators to group allocation was not performed. During validation, the model predicted progression to ophthalmopathy a median of about 6.5 months ahead of onset, with more than 60% sensitivity and 72% to 85% specificity. A model built on a 13 V-J signature distinguished ophthalmopathy from stable hyperthyroidism, reaching 85% to 90% sensitivity and about 81% specificity in cross-validation and 80%/75% in testing.

Stable Graves' hyperthyroidism was defined as the absence of progression to ophthalmopathy over 18 months of follow-up. Hyperthyroidism patients were newly diagnosed, with disease duration under 2 months, and aged 18 to 65 years. Patients with uncontrolled infections, other autoimmune diseases, pregnancy or lactation were excluded. Clinical symptoms, serum thyroxine and TRAb, thyroid ultrasound, and orbital computed tomography formed the basis for the diagnoses. Trizol reagent was used to extract total RNA, and RNA quality was then checked on an Agilent 2100 Bioanalyzer. The sequence links TRBV14 to TRBJ1-5, with no confident D gene call. The TCR was taken from a woman in her late teens or twenties with Graves' hyperthyroidism. Donor details come from another sample of the same person, matched by shared clones. The material sequenced was peripheral blood or thyroid tissue (not recorded which). The bases read TGTGCCAGCAGTCAAGAGTCCCGGGGAGGAGCCCAGCATTTT. It codes for CASSQESRGGAQHF.